This T cell receptor (beta chain) originates from a study of response to subunit inactivated influenza vaccine. The table lists this clonotype with many counts. V lost 4 bases to trimming and J lost 3 bases; unmatched junction nucleotides: 4. CDR1 is KGHDR, CDR2 SFDVKD, per germline. The CDR3 runs to 15 residues. TCRdb analysed the RT-PCR reads with MiXCR anew, one entry per CDR3 protein. The table includes 490,000 or so distinct CDR3 sequences, about 8% detected once. This sequence joins TRBV24-1 and TRBJ1-2, with 10 bases aligning to TRBD1. The sample was PBMCs from blood, taken less than 30 months after vaccination. The source is a man between 50 and 75 years old who received an inactivated influenza vaccine. The CDR3 DNA reads as TGTGCCACCAGTGACCCGACAGGGGGCCACTATGGCTACACCTTC. This gives the protein CATSDPTGGHYGYTF.